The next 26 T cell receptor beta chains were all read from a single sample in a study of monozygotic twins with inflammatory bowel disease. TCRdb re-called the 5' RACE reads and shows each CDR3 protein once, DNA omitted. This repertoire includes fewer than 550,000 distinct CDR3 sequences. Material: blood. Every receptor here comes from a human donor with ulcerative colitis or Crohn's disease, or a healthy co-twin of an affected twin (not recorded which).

The CDR3 is CASSSRTGARFSYNSPLHF. The rearrangement joins TRBV27 to TRBJ1-6; TCRdb outputs TRBD1, but without DNA this stays unchecked. Germline V lookup: CDR1 MNHEY, CDR2 SMNVEV (reference sequence). The CDR3 has 19 amino acids.

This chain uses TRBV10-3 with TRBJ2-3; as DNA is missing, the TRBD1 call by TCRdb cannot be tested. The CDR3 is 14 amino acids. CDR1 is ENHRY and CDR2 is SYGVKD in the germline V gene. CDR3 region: CAILGDRYTDTQYF.

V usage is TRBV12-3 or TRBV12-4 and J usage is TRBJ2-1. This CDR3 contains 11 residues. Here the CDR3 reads CASSSVYEQFF.

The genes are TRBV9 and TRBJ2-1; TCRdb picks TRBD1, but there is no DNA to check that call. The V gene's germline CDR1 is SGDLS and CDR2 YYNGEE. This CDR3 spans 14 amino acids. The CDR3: CASSLLPGAGEQFF.

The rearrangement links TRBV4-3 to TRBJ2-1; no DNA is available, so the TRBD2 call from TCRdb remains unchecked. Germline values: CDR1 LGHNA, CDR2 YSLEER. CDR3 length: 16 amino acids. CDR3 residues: CASSQEVIAAYNEQFF.

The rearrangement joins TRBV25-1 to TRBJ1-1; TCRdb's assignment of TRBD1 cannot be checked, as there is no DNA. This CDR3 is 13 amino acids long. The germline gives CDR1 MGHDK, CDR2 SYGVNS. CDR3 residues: CASSYHRDTEAFF.

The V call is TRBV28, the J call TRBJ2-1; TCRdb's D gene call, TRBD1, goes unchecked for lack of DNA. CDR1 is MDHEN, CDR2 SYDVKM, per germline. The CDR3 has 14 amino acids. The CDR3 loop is CASSSRGFHNEQFF.

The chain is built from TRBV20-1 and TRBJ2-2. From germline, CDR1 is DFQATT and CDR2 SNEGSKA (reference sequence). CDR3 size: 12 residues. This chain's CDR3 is CSAILFTGELFF.

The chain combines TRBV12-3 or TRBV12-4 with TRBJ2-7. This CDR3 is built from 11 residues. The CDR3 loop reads CASSWYNEQYF.

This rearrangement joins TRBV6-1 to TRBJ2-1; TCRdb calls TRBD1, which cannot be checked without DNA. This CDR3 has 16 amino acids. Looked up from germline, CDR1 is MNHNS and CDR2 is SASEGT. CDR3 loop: CASSRTARSSYNEQFF.

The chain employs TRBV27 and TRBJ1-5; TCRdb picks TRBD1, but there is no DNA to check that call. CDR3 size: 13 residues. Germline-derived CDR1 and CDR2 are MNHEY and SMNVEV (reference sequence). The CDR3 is CASSLRVNQPQHF.

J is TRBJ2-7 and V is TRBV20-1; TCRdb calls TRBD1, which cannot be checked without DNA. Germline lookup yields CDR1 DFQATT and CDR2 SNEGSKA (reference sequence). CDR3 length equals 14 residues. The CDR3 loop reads CSAILGGSPYEQYF.

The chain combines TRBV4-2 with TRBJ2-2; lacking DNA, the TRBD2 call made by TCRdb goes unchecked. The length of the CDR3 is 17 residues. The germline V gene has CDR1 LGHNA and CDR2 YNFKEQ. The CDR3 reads CASSQDSSGSGTGELFF.

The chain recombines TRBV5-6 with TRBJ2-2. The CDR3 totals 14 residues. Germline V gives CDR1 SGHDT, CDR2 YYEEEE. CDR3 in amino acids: CASSFRPTTGELFF.

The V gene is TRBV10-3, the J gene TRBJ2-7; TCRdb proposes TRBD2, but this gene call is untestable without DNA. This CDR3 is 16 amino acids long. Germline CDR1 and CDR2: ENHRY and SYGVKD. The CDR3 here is CAISETRQRGAYEQYF.

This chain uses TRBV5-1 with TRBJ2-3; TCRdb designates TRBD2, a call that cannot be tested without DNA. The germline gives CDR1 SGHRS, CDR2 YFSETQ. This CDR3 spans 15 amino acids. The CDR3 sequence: CASSSGDLHTDTQYF. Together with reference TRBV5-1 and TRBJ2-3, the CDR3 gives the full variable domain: KAGVTQTPRYLIKTRGQQVTLSCSPISGHRSVSWYQQTPGQGLQFLFEYFSETQRNKGNFPGRFSGRQFSNSRSEMNVSTLELGDSALYLCASSSGDLHTDTQYFGPGTRLTVL.

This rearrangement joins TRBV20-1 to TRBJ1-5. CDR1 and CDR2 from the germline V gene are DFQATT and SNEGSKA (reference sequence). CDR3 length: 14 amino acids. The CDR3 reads CSARESAPDQPQHF.

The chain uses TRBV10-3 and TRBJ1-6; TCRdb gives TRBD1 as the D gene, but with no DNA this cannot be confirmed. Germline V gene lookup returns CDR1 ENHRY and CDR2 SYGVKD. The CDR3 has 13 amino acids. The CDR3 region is CAIRPGQGSPLHF.

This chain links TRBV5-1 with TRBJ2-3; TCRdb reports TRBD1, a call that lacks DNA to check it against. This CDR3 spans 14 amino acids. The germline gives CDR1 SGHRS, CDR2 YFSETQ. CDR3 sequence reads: CASSSPDRDDTQYF. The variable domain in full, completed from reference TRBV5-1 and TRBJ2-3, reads KAGVTQTPRYLIKTRGQQVTLSCSPISGHRSVSWYQQTPGQGLQFLFEYFSETQRNKGNFPGRFSGRQFSNSRSEMNVSTLELGDSALYLCASSSPDRDDTQYFGPGTRLTVL.

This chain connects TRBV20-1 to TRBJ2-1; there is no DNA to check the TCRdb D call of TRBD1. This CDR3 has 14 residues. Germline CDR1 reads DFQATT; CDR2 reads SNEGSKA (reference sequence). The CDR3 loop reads CSARLTGGRDEQFF.

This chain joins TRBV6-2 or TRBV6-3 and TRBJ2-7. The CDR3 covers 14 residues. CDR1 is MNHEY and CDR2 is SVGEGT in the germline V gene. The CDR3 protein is CASSFSGSRYEQYF.

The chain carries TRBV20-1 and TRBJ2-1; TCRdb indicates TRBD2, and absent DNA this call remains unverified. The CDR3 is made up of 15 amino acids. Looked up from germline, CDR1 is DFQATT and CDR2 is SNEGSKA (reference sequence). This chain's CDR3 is CSARAGLAGYNEQFF.

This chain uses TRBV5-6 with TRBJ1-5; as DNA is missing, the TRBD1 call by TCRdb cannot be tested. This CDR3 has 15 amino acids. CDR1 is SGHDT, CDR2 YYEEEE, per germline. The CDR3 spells CASSFLGVNNQPQHF. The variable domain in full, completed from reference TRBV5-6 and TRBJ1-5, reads DAGVTQSPTHLIKTRGQQVTLRCSPKSGHDTVSWYQQALGQGPQFIFQYYEEEERQRGNFPDRFSGHQFPNYSSELNVNALLLGDSALYLCASSFLGVNNQPQHFGDGTRLSIL.

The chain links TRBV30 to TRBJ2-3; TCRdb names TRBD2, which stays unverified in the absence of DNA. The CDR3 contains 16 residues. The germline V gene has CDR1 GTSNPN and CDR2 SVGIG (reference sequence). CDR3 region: CAWTSGSSTSTDTQYF. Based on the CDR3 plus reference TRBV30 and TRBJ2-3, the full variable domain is SQTIHQWPATLVQPVGSPLSLECTVEGTSNPNLYWYRQAAGRGLQLLFYSVGIGQISSEVPQNLSASRPQDRQFILSSKKLLLSDSGFYLCAWTSGSSTSTDTQYFGPGTRLTVL.

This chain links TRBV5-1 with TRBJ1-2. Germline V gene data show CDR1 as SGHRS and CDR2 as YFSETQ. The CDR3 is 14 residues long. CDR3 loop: CASSSGQGRYGYTF.

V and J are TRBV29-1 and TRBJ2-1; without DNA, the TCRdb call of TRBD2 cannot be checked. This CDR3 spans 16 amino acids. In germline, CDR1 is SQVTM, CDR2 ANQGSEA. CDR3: CSVAKASGVKYNEQFF.